This T cell receptor beta chain was observed in a study of blood T cell repertoires in COVID-19. Sequencing was performed with immunoSEQ multiplex PCR; in TCRdb, only in-frame clones are kept and a portion is missing. The table includes 140,000 to 150,000 clones, roughly 84% detected once. Germline CDR1 SGHRS, CDR2 YFSETQ. The CDR3 extends over 13 amino acids. Trimming took off 3 bases at V and 3 bases at J, with 10 bases between the two ends. Sequencing used PBMCs or T cells enriched from blood (not recorded which). J is TRBJ2-7 and V is TRBV5-1, with D perhaps matching TRBD1 (6 bases). The receptor comes from a woman in her forties or fifties who had been exposed to COVID-19. CDR3 in amino acids: CASSSRQDYEQYF. CDR3 DNA: TGCGCCAGCAGCTCTAGACAGGACTACGAGCAGTACTTC.